This record covers a single T cell receptor (beta chain). These data belong to a study of blood T cell repertoires in COVID-19. Unmatched junction bases numbered 5, after V lost 2 bases and J lost 6 bases. The CDR3 runs to 14 residues. Per germline, CDR1 MGHRA and CDR2 YSYEKL. Per the authors' pipeline: How many nucleated cells were present was estimated from reference gene primer amplification. Here immunoSEQ multiplex PCR was the method, and the copy in TCRdb shows in-frame clones only, minus some. V, J and clone size reflect that table, while D and trimming were determined from the DNA. The table lists about 370,000 clones, about 87% of them singletons. Recruited during active infection, patients (from Seattle) were subsequently followed longitudinally.

The source material was peripheral blood. The chain uses TRBV4-1 and TRBJ2-7; 9 bases agree with TRBD1. The clonotype comes from a woman in her 30s with COVID-19, enrolled during active disease. As DNA, the CDR3 is TGCGCCAGCAGCCAACAAACAGGGGGCTCCGAGCAGTACTTC. Translating gives CASSQQTGGSEQYF.